This T cell receptor (beta chain) came from a study of graft-versus-host responses after intestinal transplantation. Overall study: Among the recipients, all got anti-thymocyte globulin induction and then tacrolimus and steroids for around 3 years. Study conclusions and caveats: Elevated graft-versus-host to host-versus-graft clonal ratios in allografts were recorded for patients with graft-donor T cell macrochimerism.

Assay: immunoSEQ multiplex PCR; the TCRdb copy retains only in-frame clones and omits some. The sample shows 90,000 to 150,000 clones, around 96% of them seen only once. For this clone: Its matching antigen is unknown.

This CDR3 contains 12 residues. The germline CDR1 and CDR2 sequences are MNHEY and SMNVEV (reference sequence). Between the trimmed V and J ends, which lost 6 bases and 2 bases, there was a span of 4 bases. The sequenced sample was unstimulated CD8+ T cells sorted from spleen or lymph node cells, obtained before intestinal transplant. V usage is TRBV27 and J usage is TRBJ2-2; no clear D. The sequence was collected from a human donor who received an intestinal transplant. The CDR3 loop reads CASRDNTGELFF. DNA for the CDR3: TGTGCCAGCAGGGACAACACCGGGGAGCTGTTTTTT.